This entry describes one T cell receptor (beta chain). Antigen: not known. This sample was taken from a study of OX40 agonist ivuxolimab in advanced cancers. Profiling relied on immunoSEQ multiplex PCR, and the TCRdb table lists in-frame clones only, not all of them. There are roughly 83,000 clones in the sample; 70% to 85% occur only once, and about 7% lies in the top ten. Overall study findings and caveats: Both blood CD4+ and CD8+ T cells showed clonal growth by week 6 at 0.1 to 3.0 mg/kg.

The sample here was CD4+ or CD8+ T cells sorted from blood, taken in a trial of the OX40 agonist ivuxolimab. The source of this sequence is an adult with an advanced solid tumor such as melanoma, head and neck, liver or kidney cancer.

The CDR3 region is CASSLNTEAFF. DNA for the CDR3: TGTGCCAGCAGCTTGAACACTGAAGCTTTCTTT. The chain carries TRBV7-8 and TRBJ1-1; no reliable D call. Deletions cut 3 bases from V and 1 base from J, with 0 bases between. The CDR3 contains 11 residues. Per germline, CDR1 SGHVS and CDR2 FQNEAQ. The variable domain in full, completed from reference TRBV7-8 and TRBJ1-1, reads GAGVSQSPRYKVAKRGQDVALRCDPISGHVSLFWYQQALGQGPEFLTYFQNEAQLDKSGLPSDRFFAERPEGSVSTLKIQRTQQEDSAVYLCASSLNTEAFFGQGTRLTVV.